The 13 T cell receptor beta chains below all came from one sample that was sequenced in a study of blood T cell repertoires in COVID-19. Profiled with immunoSEQ multiplex PCR; TCRdb holds only in-frame clones, not every one. The sample lists over 150,000 clones; around 87% were seen once. Sequenced sample: peripheral blood. These receptors came from a man aged 40-49 years with active or convalescent COVID-19.

The rearrangement links TRBV30 to TRBJ1-5, with D uncertain. Germline values: CDR1 GTSNPN, CDR2 SVGIG (reference sequence). V dropped 0 bases and J dropped 2 bases, with 11 bases sitting between them. This CDR3 is built from 15 residues. The CDR3 here is CAWSVSGFGNQPQHF. The CDR3 region has the DNA TGTGCCTGGAGTGTTTCGGGTTTTGGCAATCAGCCCCAGCATTTT.

Details on this clone: The junction does not match germline at one end; this may be a read error. V gene TRBV7-7 combines with J gene TRBJ1-4; 7 bases are shared with TRBD1. The CDR3 totals 13 residues. In germline, CDR1 is SSHAT, CDR2 FNYEAQ (reference sequence). CDR3 in amino acids: CASSSGGKEKLFF. In DNA form, the CDR3 reads TGTGCTAGCAGCTCAGGGGGTAAAGAAAAACTGTTTTTT.

The chain combines TRBV5-1 with TRBJ1-2, with 7 nucleotides matching TRBD1. The junction had 5 bases not matched to a gene; V was cut back by 3 bases and J by 3 bases. Germline V gene sequence: CDR1 SGHRS, CDR2 YFSETQ. The CDR3 has 14 amino acids. For the CDR3, the DNA is TGCGCCAGCAGCTCCTCGGGACAGTACTATGGCTACACCTTC. Translated, it gives CASSSSGQYYGYTF. Drawing the rest from reference TRBV5-1 and TRBJ1-2, the complete variable domain is KAGVTQTPRYLIKTRGQQVTLSCSPISGHRSVSWYQQTPGQGLQFLFEYFSETQRNKGNFPGRFSGRQFSNSRSEMNVSTLELGDSALYLCASSSSGQYYGYTFGSGTRLTVV.

The chain has TRBV7-9 and TRBJ2-3, with TRBD2 matching 12 bases. This CDR3 has 17 amino acids. Per the germline V gene, CDR1 is SEHNR and CDR2 is FQNEAQ (reference sequence). Germline trimming cut 1 base from V and 4 bases from J; bases unmatched to any gene: 6. The CDR3, as DNA: TGTGCCAGCAGCTTAGTTGGGACTAGCGGGCGTTCAGATACGCAGTATTTT. Its protein product is CASSLVGTSGRSDTQYF.

The V call is TRBV12-5, the J call TRBJ2-1, with a weak D call TRBD2 (6 bases). Between the trimmed V and J ends, which lost 1 base and 12 bases, there was a span of 22 bases. This CDR3 has 16 residues. Per germline, CDR1 LGHNT and CDR2 FRNRAP. CDR3 sequence: CASGLGNIAASWGQFF. CDR3 bases: TGTGCTAGTGGTTTGGGCAACATAGCGGCTTCGTGGGGGCAGTTCTTC.

This clone was seen just once. The J gene is TRBJ1-4, the V gene TRBV4-1; D may be TRBD1 (5 bases). Germline V gene data show CDR1 as MGHRA and CDR2 as YSYEKL. The CDR3 length is 16 residues. V was clipped by 4 bases and J by 3 bases, with 15 bases between them. CDR3 protein: CASSPQGAGANEKLFF. The CDR3 coding sequence is TGCGCCAGCAGCCCACAAGGCGCGGGGGCTAATGAAAAACTGTTTTTT.

The chain carries TRBV9 and TRBJ1-1; possible D gene TRBD1, 6 bases. CDR1 is SGDLS and CDR2 is YYNGEE in the germline V gene. The CDR3 consists of 15 residues. V was trimmed by 4 bases and J by 1 base, leaving 14 bases between them. The CDR3 nucleotides are TGTGCCAGCAGCCCCCGGACAGTAACGAACACTGAAGCTTTCTTT. Protein product: CASSPRTVTNTEAFF.

V usage is TRBV19 and J usage is TRBJ1-5, with 8 positions matching TRBD1. This CDR3 contains 16 residues. Germline V gene data show CDR1 as LNHDA and CDR2 as SQIVND (reference sequence). After removal of 6 bases from V and 7 bases from J, the junction contained 14 bases not matched to a gene. The CDR3 DNA follows: TGTGCCAGTAGCATATCCCAGGGGGCGATAAGGCAGCCCCAGCATTTT. Its protein product is CASSISQGAIRQPQHF.

The chain uses TRBV5-1 and TRBJ1-4, with 8 bases matching TRBD1. This CDR3 has 16 amino acids. Germline V gene sequence: CDR1 SGHRS, CDR2 YFSETQ. Unmatched junction bases numbered 13, after V lost 4 bases and J lost 8 bases. The CDR3 bases are TGCGCCAGCAGCAACGACAGGGGTCAGAAAAGGGAAAAACTGTTTTTT. It is translated as CASSNDRGQKREKLFF. Using reference TRBV5-1 and TRBJ1-4 for the parts outside the CDR3, the full variable domain is KAGVTQTPRYLIKTRGQQVTLSCSPISGHRSVSWYQQTPGQGLQFLFEYFSETQRNKGNFPGRFSGRQFSNSRSEMNVSTLELGDSALYLCASSNDRGQKREKLFFGSGTQLSVL.

The chain is built from TRBV7-2 and TRBJ2-4; tentative D call: TRBD2 (6 bases). This CDR3 has 16 amino acids. The V end was cut by 4 bases, the J end by 6 bases, with 19 bases between. The germline V gene has CDR1 SGHTA and CDR2 FQGNSA. The CDR3: CASSSRDAGGRNIQYF. In nucleotides, the CDR3 is TGTGCCAGCAGCTCCCGGGACGCTGGGGGGAGAAACATTCAGTACTTC.

The V gene is TRBV5-1, the J gene TRBJ2-1; maybe TRBD1 (5 bases). In germline, CDR1 is SGHRS, CDR2 YFSETQ. The CDR3 covers 14 residues. Trimming took off 2 bases at V and 0 bases at J, with 6 bases between the two ends. The CDR3 spells CASSFDSSYNEQFF. The CDR3 DNA sequence: TGCGCCAGCAGCTTCGACAGCTCCTACAATGAGCAGTTCTTC.

This rearrangement joins TRBV18 to TRBJ1-2, with 8 bases that match TRBD1. CDR1 is KGHSH and CDR2 is LQKENI in the germline V gene. V was clipped by 3 bases and J by 1 base; unmatched bases: 4. This CDR3 is 15 amino acids long. DNA of the CDR3: TGTGCCAGCTCACCCGACAGGGGCAATAACTATGGCTACACCTTC. Translation gives CASSPDRGNNYGYTF.

CDR3 residues: CATSRSPAGLGEKLFF. The CDR3 region has the DNA TGTGCCACCAGCAGATCCCCGGCGGGGTTAGGTGAAAAACTGTTTTTT. V gene TRBV15 combines with J gene TRBJ1-4, with D unclear. This CDR3 is 16 amino acids long. The V end was cut by 2 bases, the J end by 7 bases, with 17 bases between. Germline V gene sequence: CDR1 LNHNV, CDR2 YYDKDF (reference sequence). The full variable domain, its missing parts supplied by reference TRBV15 and TRBJ1-4, is DAMVIQNPRYQVTQFGKPVTLSCSQTLNHNVMYWYQQKSSQAPKLLFHYYDKDFNNEADTPDNFQSRRPNTSFCFLDIRSPGLGDTAMYLCATSRSPAGLGEKLFFGSGTQLSVL.